The rows below give T cell receptor beta chains drawn from one sample of a study of blood T cell repertoires in COVID-19. Repertoires were generated with immunoSEQ multiplex PCR, while TCRdb's copy carries only in-frame clones and drops some. The repertoire holds about 73,000 clones, about 80% seen once, with less than 8% in the top ten. The material sequenced was peripheral blood. The receptors derive from a woman in her sixties or seventies with acute or convalescent COVID-19. The CDR3 runs from the conserved cysteine through the conserved F or W. The D gene is left open where the match is weak.

j_call v_call d_call cdr3_aa
TRBJ1-1 TRBV5-8 TRBD1 CASSFDRGPTEAFF
TRBJ1-1 TRBV6-5 TRBD1 CASSFFPPQGAEAFF
TRBJ2-3 TRBV5-4 NA CASSSRGGGSTDTQYF
TRBJ1-2 TRBV3-1/TRBV3-2 NA CASSPLGGTGGYTF
TRBJ2-5 TRBV5-1 TRBD2 CASSPAGGRQETQYF
TRBJ1-4 TRBV21-1 NA CASRTKQGGTNEKLFF
TRBJ1-4 TRBV5-5 NA CASSFGGTTNEKLFF
TRBJ1-1 TRBV19 NA CASSNGRGRRTEAFF
TRBJ2-3 TRBV2 TRBD2 CASGRTSGGAAADTQYF
TRBJ1-1 TRBV27 NA CASSFQSRANTEAFF
TRBJ2-3 TRBV7-2 TRBD2 CASSTRLAGRTDTQYF
TRBJ2-7 TRBV5-1 NA CASSLAGTPRLEQYF
TRBJ1-5 TRBV9 NA CASTMRHNSNQPQHF
TRBJ2-5 TRBV3-1/TRBV3-2 NA CASSQDRSHGTQYF
TRBJ1-2 TRBV12-3/TRBV12-4 NA CASSPRLTSGYTF
TRBJ1-4 TRBV19 TRBD1 CASTATRTGGNEKLFF
TRBJ1-2 TRBV30 TRBD1 CAWSATGGWYGYTF
TRBJ2-1 TRBV3-1/TRBV3-2 TRBD2 CASSQDGGLIAGGWNEQFF
TRBJ1-2 TRBV9 NA CASSVGQDGYTF
TRBJ1-5 TRBV7-2 NA CASSLGGAQPQHF
TRBJ1-2 TRBV6-5 TRBD1 CASSSRDSYGYTF
TRBJ2-5 TRBV7-9 TRBD2 CASSLALSGGAEQETQYF
TRBJ2-7 TRBV5-1 TRBD1 CASSTGGYEQYF
TRBJ2-3 TRBV9 NA CASSPLGADTQYF
TRBJ1-2 TRBV5-8 NA CASSLVQGDGYTF
TRBJ1-2 TRBV5-5 TRBD1 CASRPATGGGNYGYTF
TRBJ2-2 TRBV7-2 NA CASSSQGVEAGELFF
TRBJ1-2 TRBV7-9 TRBD1 CASSLAQGQGQYGYTF
TRBJ2-5 TRBV3-1/TRBV3-2 NA CASSQGVSQETQYF
TRBJ1-2 TRBV27 NA CASGGGGGPYGYTF
TRBJ1-6 TRBV5-6 NA CASSLVPGLNSPLHF
TRBJ1-4 TRBV3-1/TRBV3-2 TRBD1 CASSLGDRVDEKLFF
TRBJ1-2 TRBV18 TRBD1 CASSPSTGSNYGYTF
TRBJ2-3 TRBV7-3 TRBD2 CASSLLAGDDTQYF
TRBJ2-7 TRBV12-3/TRBV12-4 TRBD1 CASRINRGVKYF
TRBJ2-1 TRBV5-1 TRBD1 CASSPDRAGEQFF